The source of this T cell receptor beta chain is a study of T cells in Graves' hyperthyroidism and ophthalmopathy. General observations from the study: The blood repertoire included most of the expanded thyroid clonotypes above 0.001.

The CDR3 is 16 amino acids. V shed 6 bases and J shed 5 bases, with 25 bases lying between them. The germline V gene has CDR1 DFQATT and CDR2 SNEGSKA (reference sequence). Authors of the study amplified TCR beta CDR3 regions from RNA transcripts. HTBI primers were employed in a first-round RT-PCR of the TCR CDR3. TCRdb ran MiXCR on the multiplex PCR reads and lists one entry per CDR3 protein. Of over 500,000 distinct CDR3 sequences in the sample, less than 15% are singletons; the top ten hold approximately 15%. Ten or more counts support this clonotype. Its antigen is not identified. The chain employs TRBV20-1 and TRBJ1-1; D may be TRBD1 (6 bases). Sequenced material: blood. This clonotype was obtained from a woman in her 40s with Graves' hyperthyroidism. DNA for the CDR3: TGCAGTGCCTCGGACCGGGACAAATACCAGGGGACTGAAGCTTTCTTT. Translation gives CSASDRDKYQGTEAFF.